This T cell receptor (beta chain) was found in a study of blood T cell repertoires in COVID-19. Overall study: Italy, Spain and the United States were the sources of the convalescent and acute COVID-19 samples. The cDNA or gDNA used as material had been derived from T cells, B-cell-depleted T cells, or PBMCs.

Seattle patient enrollment occurred during active infection, with longitudinal follow-up thereafter. Germline lookup yields CDR1 LGHNT and CDR2 FRNRAP. Trimming took off 5 bases at V and 9 bases at J, with 14 bases between the two ends. The CDR3 totals 13 residues. Clones were read by immunoSEQ multiplex PCR, and TCRdb kept only the in-frame ones, dropping some. The table lists hundreds of thousands of clones, 80% to 90% of them singletons. The specimen sequenced was peripheral blood. This sequence joins TRBV12-5 and TRBJ1-5; D call uncertain. The sequence came from a man younger than 35 with COVID-19, enrolled during active disease. CDR3 nucleotides: TGTGCTAGTGGTAACGGGGTTGTTCGGCCCCAGCATTTT. This translates into CASGNGVVRPQHF.